Listed here are 29 T cell receptor beta chains from one sample, sequenced in a study of T cell changes during pregnancy in multiple sclerosis (dated by TCRdb to between 2018 and 2021). Receptor libraries were prepared by the immunoSEQ multiplex PCR assay. Not all clones reach the TCRdb copy of this immuneACCESS table, which keeps in-frame sequences only. Checked studies attribute under half of the gap to unresolved V genes and leave the rest unexplained. The sample table records 65,000 to 90,000 clones; almost 95% of these occur just once. The top ten clones comprise 2% to 2.5% of the sample. This sample comprised peripheral blood, obtained before pregnancy. The receptors come from a female donor with multiple sclerosis, enrolled in a pregnancy study.

The chain carries TRBV28 and TRBJ2-2; possibly TRBD1 for D (5 bases). The CDR3 consists of 15 residues. In germline, CDR1 is MDHEN, CDR2 SYDVKM. Trimming took 2 bases from V and 6 from J, leaving 13 bases between them. CDR3 in amino acids: CASSLTDRPAGELFF. DNA for the CDR3: TGTGCCAGCAGTTTAACTGACAGACCGGCCGGGGAGCTGTTTTTT.

The rearrangement joins TRBV28 to TRBJ1-4, with unresolved D. V lost 4 bases, J lost 5 bases, and 11 bases lay in between. Germline CDR1 MDHEN, CDR2 SYDVKM. This CDR3 contains 14 residues. CDR3 coding DNA: TGTGCCAGCAGTTCCCCGGGAGGGAATGAAAAACTGTTTTTT. Translated, it gives CASSSPGGNEKLFF.

CDR3 bases: TGCGCCAGCAGCTTCAACGGGAACTACAATGAGCAGTTCTTC. Protein sequence: CASSFNGNYNEQFF. This sequence joins TRBV5-1 and TRBJ2-1; tentatively, D is TRBD2 (5 bases). Germline V CDR1 and CDR2: SGHRS, YFSETQ. This CDR3 has 14 amino acids. V was trimmed by 2 bases and J by 3 bases, leaving 9 bases between them.

V gene TRBV5-1 combines with J gene TRBJ2-1, with 7 nucleotides matching TRBD2. V shed 7 bases and J 4 bases; nucleotides not matched to a gene: 11. Germline CDR1 SGHRS, CDR2 YFSETQ. CDR3 length: 15 residues. DNA for the CDR3: TGCGCCAGCTCCCCCGTGGCTAGCGGATACAATGAGCAGTTCTTC. The encoded protein is CASSPVASGYNEQFF. The entire variable domain, with the rest obtained from reference TRBV5-1 and TRBJ2-1, is as follows: KAGVTQTPRYLIKTRGQQVTLSCSPISGHRSVSWYQQTPGQGLQFLFEYFSETQRNKGNFPGRFSGRQFSNSRSEMNVSTLELGDSALYLCASSPVASGYNEQFFGPGTRLTVL.

The genes are TRBV19 and TRBJ2-7, with D hard to call. From germline, CDR1 is LNHDA and CDR2 SQIVND (reference sequence). The CDR3 has 13 residues. The ends were cut back, 8 bases at V and 0 bases at J, with 11 bases in the middle. The CDR3 here is CASQDTYSYEQYF. CDR3 coding DNA: TGTGCCAGTCAAGACACCTACTCCTACGAGCAGTACTTC.

This clone showed up just once. CDR3 loop: CASSLDLLSEQYF. CDR3 nucleotides: TGTGCCAGCAGCTTAGATCTCTTGAGCGAGCAGTACTTC. The genes are TRBV11-1 and TRBJ2-7; D is ambiguous. There are 13 residues in the CDR3. The germline V gene encodes CDR1 SGHAT and CDR2 FQDESV (reference sequence). The germline V and J ends were trimmed by 1 base and 6 bases, with 10 bases remaining between them.

V gene TRBV18 combines with J gene TRBJ1-3; 10 bases are shared with TRBD1. Germline values: CDR1 KGHSH, CDR2 LQKENI. V lost 5 bases and J lost 4; bases outside the gene matches: 5. This CDR3 has 15 amino acids. CDR3 residues: CASSSRQGAGNTIYF. In DNA form, the CDR3 reads TGTGCCAGCTCATCACGACAGGGGGCCGGAAACACCATATATTTT.

The genes are TRBV7-9 and TRBJ2-5; 9 positions agree with TRBD1. V trimming: 8 bases; J trimming: 4 bases; junction bases outside the gene matches: 2. Per the germline V gene, CDR1 is SEHNR and CDR2 is FQNEAQ (reference sequence). The CDR3 loop spans 12 amino acids. The CDR3 is CASGTGTETQYF. The CDR3 DNA sequence: TGTGCCAGCGGGACAGGGACAGAGACCCAGTACTTC.

This clone appeared a few times. The V call is TRBV19, the J call TRBJ2-4, with 10 nucleotides matching TRBD2. There are 12 residues in the CDR3. V was clipped by 6 bases and J by 8 bases; unmatched bases: 1. Germline V gene lookup returns CDR1 LNHDA and CDR2 SQIVND (reference sequence). The CDR3 loop is CASRLAGDIQYF. The CDR3 nucleotides read TGTGCCAGTAGGCTAGCGGGAGACATTCAGTACTTC.

The chain is built from TRBV10-1 and TRBJ2-3; TRBD2 agrees at 13 bases. The CDR3 has 20 residues. CDR1 and CDR2 from the germline V gene are WNHNN and SYGVQD (reference sequence). The junction had 16 bases not matched to a gene; V was cut back by 3 bases and J by 4 bases. The DNA for the CDR3 is TGCGCCAGCAGTGATATGGCGACTCCAAGGACTAGCGGGAGCGCAGATACGCAGTATTTT. Translation gives CASSDMATPRTSGSADTQYF.

The CDR3 DNA reads TGTGCCAGCAGTCCAATTAGACAGGGCGTCACTGAAGCTTTCTTT. Protein product: CASSPIRQGVTEAFF. The V and J genes are TRBV2 and TRBJ1-1; 7 bases agree with TRBD1. V lost 5 bases to trimming and J lost 4 bases; unmatched junction nucleotides: 10. This CDR3 region has 15 residues. CDR1 and CDR2 (germline): SNHLY, FYNNEI.

This chain joins TRBV4-2 and TRBJ1-2; D is ambiguous. Germline values: CDR1 LGHNA, CDR2 YNFKEQ. Deletions cut 0 bases from V and 5 bases from J, with 19 bases between. CDR3 length: 17 amino acids. The CDR3 DNA reads TGTGCCAGCAGCCAAGATTTTGGACTCAGCCTATGGTATGGCTACACCTTC. Encoded protein: CASSQDFGLSLWYGYTF.

This chain uses TRBV11-3 with TRBJ2-7; 7 bases line up with TRBD1. This CDR3 has 15 residues. Trimming took 4 bases from V and 0 from J; bases not matched to a gene: 6. Looked up from germline, CDR1 is SGHNT and CDR2 is YENEEA. This CDR3 is CASSSRQGPSYEQYF. The DNA for the CDR3 is TGTGCCAGCAGCTCCCGACAGGGCCCCTCCTACGAGCAGTACTTC.

The chain couples TRBV30 to TRBJ1-3; possibly TRBD1 for D (5 bases). CDR1 and CDR2 (germline): GTSNPN, SVGIG (reference sequence). The V and J ends lost 2 bases and 2 bases respectively, with 13 bases between them. The CDR3 has 15 residues. CDR3 bases: TGTGCCTGGAGTCGGCGGACACAGCCTGGAAACACCATATATTTT. Its translation: CAWSRRTQPGNTIYF.

J is TRBJ2-3 and V is TRBV14, with D hard to call. Trimming stripped 1 base from V and 2 bases from J, with 4 bases between. The CDR3 loop spans 13 amino acids. From germline, CDR1 is SGHDN and CDR2 FVKESK. The CDR3 DNA reads TGTGCCAGCAGCCAAGTCTCCACAGATACGCAGTATTTT. It translates to CASSQVSTDTQYF.

The chain uses TRBV7-6 and TRBJ1-3; D is undetermined. Trimming removed 5 bases at V and 0 bases at J, with 14 bases between. The CDR3 spans 16 residues. Germline assignment: CDR1 SGHVS and CDR2 FNYEAQ. CDR3 DNA: TGTGCCAGCAGCCTAACCGGACGGGACTCTGGAAACACCATATATTTT. Protein product: CASSLTGRDSGNTIYF.

V gene TRBV28 combines with J gene TRBJ1-4; D unclear. Trimming took off 5 bases at V and 8 bases at J, with 9 bases between the two ends. CDR3 length: 12 residues. Germline V gene lookup returns CDR1 MDHEN and CDR2 SYDVKM. The CDR3 spells CASSPPGEKLFF. The CDR3 region has the DNA TGTGCCAGCAGTCCGCCGGGAGAAAAACTGTTTTTT.

The V gene is TRBV19, the J gene TRBJ2-1; 7 bases are shared with TRBD2. Germline V gives CDR1 LNHDA, CDR2 SQIVND (reference sequence). This CDR3 contains 16 residues. The V and J ends lost 3 bases and 0 bases, in that order; junction bases with no gene match: 5. The CDR3 reads CASSIPTSASYNEQFF. The CDR3 DNA sequence: TGTGCCAGTAGTATCCCAACTAGCGCCTCCTACAATGAGCAGTTCTTC.

The J gene is TRBJ2-7, the V gene TRBV5-1; TRBD2 is a possible D gene (6 bases). The ends were cut back, 1 base at V and 1 base at J, with 24 bases in the middle. This CDR3 region has 19 residues. The germline V gene has CDR1 SGHRS and CDR2 YFSETQ. CDR3 nucleotides: TGCGCCAGCAGCTTGTCCGCGGGATTGTTGACAGAAAATTCCTACGAGCAGTACTTC. This sequence encodes CASSLSAGLLTENSYEQYF. Filled out from reference TRBV5-1 and TRBJ2-7, the complete variable domain reads KAGVTQTPRYLIKTRGQQVTLSCSPISGHRSVSWYQQTPGQGLQFLFEYFSETQRNKGNFPGRFSGRQFSNSRSEMNVSTLELGDSALYLCASSLSAGLLTENSYEQYFGPGTRLTVT.

CDR3 in DNA: TGTGCCAGCAGTTCAGGGGCTATAACCGGGGAGCTGTTTTTT. Its protein product is CASSSGAITGELFF. This chain links TRBV27 with TRBJ2-2, with D perhaps TRBD1 (6 bases). The germline V and J ends were trimmed by 4 bases and 5 bases, with 11 bases remaining between them. This CDR3 spans 14 amino acids. Germline V gene sequence: CDR1 MNHEY, CDR2 SMNVEV (reference sequence).

This chain connects TRBV2 to TRBJ2-2; D is ambiguous. Per germline, CDR1 SNHLY and CDR2 FYNNEI. V lost 6 bases and J 5 bases, leaving 7 bases between the germline ends. The CDR3 totals 12 residues. This chain's CDR3 is CASRARTGELFF. The DNA for the CDR3 is TGTGCCAGCAGAGCCAGGACCGGGGAGCTGTTTTTT.

This rearrangement joins TRBV28 to TRBJ1-2; D is uncertain. CDR3 length: 15 residues. Germline V gives CDR1 MDHEN, CDR2 SYDVKM. Trimming took off 6 bases at V and 6 bases at J, with 20 bases between the two ends. CDR3 sequence (DNA): TGTGCCAGCAGCCGTAACAGCTTTACCTATCATGGCTACACCTTC. This encodes CASSRNSFTYHGYTF.

The gene calls are TRBV5-8 and TRBJ2-1, with a possible D match to TRBD2 (6 bases). The CDR3 sequence is 13 residues long. V lost 6 bases to trimming and J lost 3 bases, with 10 bases between them. Germline V lookup: CDR1 SGHTS, CDR2 YDEGEE. This CDR3 reads CASNTRGYNEQFF. In nucleotides, the CDR3 is TGTGCCAGCAACACGCGGGGCTACAATGAGCAGTTCTTC.

This clone came up once. The chain combines TRBV27 with TRBJ1-2; 11 nucleotides agree with TRBD1. The V gene's germline CDR1 is MNHEY and CDR2 SMNVEV (reference sequence). This CDR3 is built from 16 residues. J gave up 4 bases and V 5 bases, and 9 bases lay outside the gene matches. For the CDR3, the DNA is TGTGCCAGCAGTCTCCGGGACAGGGGGAACCTCTATGGCTACACCTTC. This translates into CASSLRDRGNLYGYTF.

J is TRBJ2-3 and V is TRBV29-1, with D tentatively TRBD1 (6 bases). Looked up from germline, CDR1 is SQVTM and CDR2 is ANQGSEA. V was trimmed by 7 bases and J by 1 base, leaving 9 bases between them. This CDR3 region has 12 residues. The CDR3: CSARTGTDTQYF. The CDR3 DNA is TGCAGCGCGAGGACAGGCACAGATACGCAGTATTTT.

This chain links TRBV7-9 with TRBJ2-4, with 8 bases that match TRBD2. Germline V CDR1 and CDR2: SEHNR, FQNEAQ (reference sequence). The V segment lost 1 base and the J segment 9 bases; nucleotides outside the gene matches: 8. The CDR3 runs to 15 residues. The CDR3 DNA reads TGTGCCAGCAGCTTAGTTCGGGCGGGAGGAAGCATTCAGTACTTC. Encoded protein: CASSLVRAGGSIQYF.

By its share, this clone is medium-sized. The V gene is TRBV4-2, the J gene TRBJ2-3, with 8 nucleotides matching TRBD2. The CDR3 sequence is 15 residues long. Per germline, CDR1 LGHNA and CDR2 YNFKEQ. V was pared by 0 bases and J by 4 bases, with 3 bases of the junction left unmatched. CDR3 region: CASSQERAGADTQYF. Here the CDR3 DNA reads TGTGCCAGCAGCCAAGAGCGAGCGGGAGCAGATACGCAGTATTTT.

This clone occurred a few times. The chain employs TRBV29-1 and TRBJ2-1; a possible D gene is TRBD2 (5 bases). Looked up from germline, CDR1 is SQVTM and CDR2 is ANQGSEA. The length of the CDR3 is 13 residues. V was shortened by 5 bases and J by 1 base, with 9 bases between the two germline ends. The CDR3 nucleotides are TGCAGCGTTCGGAGGTTGTCCTACAATGAGCAGTTCTTC. It translates to CSVRRLSYNEQFF.

The chain employs TRBV11-1 and TRBJ2-7; 9 bases align to TRBD1. The length of the CDR3 is 15 residues. Trimming at V came to 5 bases and at J to 4 bases, leaving 9 bases not matched to a gene. CDR1 and CDR2 from the germline V gene are SGHAT and FQDESV (reference sequence). This chain's CDR3 is CASSIISGTGYEQYF. CDR3 nucleotides: TGTGCCAGCAGCATAATCTCCGGGACAGGGTACGAGCAGTACTTC.